Listed below are T cell receptor beta chains from one sample, sequenced in a study of T cells in Graves' hyperthyroidism and ophthalmopathy. TCRdb redid the calling of the multiplex PCR reads with MiXCR, one entry per CDR3 protein. Altogether 350,000 or so distinct CDR3 sequences are present, about a sixth being singletons, with the ten largest covering around a third. Sequenced: blood. The receptors here all came from a young woman with Graves' hyperthyroidism that later progressed to Graves' ophthalmopathy. Both conserved end residues are part of each CDR3. A D gene is named only where the DNA matches it firmly. Expanded clones get a size class; other rows say once, few or many, or leave the size out.

j_call v_call d_call clone_size cdr3_aa cdr3_nt
TRBJ2-5 TRBV4-1 TRBD2 few CASSQVAAGALETQYF TGCGCCAGCAGCCAAGTCGCAGCGGGGGCCCTAGAGACCCAGTACTTC
TRBJ2-5 TRBV7-9 . many CASSPWAGGAQETQYF TGTGCCAGCAGCCCCTGGGCGGGTGGGGCCCAAGAGACCCAGTACTTC
TRBJ2-1 TRBV5-1 TRBD2 few CASSLATSGGSSYNEQFF TGCGCCAGCAGCTTGGCCACTAGCGGGGGCAGCTCCTACAATGAGCAGTTCTTC
TRBJ1-6 TRBV11-2 TRBD1 . CASSGRDRVFPLHF TGTGCCAGCAGCGGCCGGGACAGGGTGTTTCCCCTCCACTTT
TRBJ2-1 TRBV11-2 TRBD2 many CASSLVPGGRDEQFF TGTGCCAGCAGCTTAGTGCCGGGGGGGCGGGATGAGCAGTTCTTC
TRBJ2-3 TRBV6-1 TRBD2 many CASRSSAGGYTDTQYF TGTGCCAGCAGATCTTCAGCGGGAGGGTACACAGATACGCAGTATTTT
TRBJ1-6 TRBV5-5 TRBD1 . CASSPGTRGPGHF TGTGCCAGCAGCCCTGGGACCAGGGGGCCAGGCCACTTT
TRBJ1-3 TRBV7-9 . . CASSLRNDIPSGNTIYF TGTGCCAGCAGCTTAAGGAATGATATTCCCTCTGGAAACACCATATATTTT
TRBJ2-7 TRBV5-6 . many CASSLEYHWGRSYEQYF TGTGCCAGCAGCTTGGAGTATCATTGGGGTCGATCCTACGAGCAGTACTTC
TRBJ2-5 TRBV30 . . CAWSSGIGETQYF TGTGCCTGGAGTTCTGGGATCGGGGAGACCCAGTACTTC
TRBJ2-7 TRBV11-3 . . CASSPLTDFYEQYF TGTGCCAGCAGCCCACTGACAGATTTCTACGAGCAGTACTTC
TRBJ2-2 TRBV6-1 TRBD1 . CASSRDRDVAGELFF TGTGCCAGCAGCAGGGACAGGGACGTTGCCGGGGAGCTGTTTTTT
TRBJ2-7 TRBV4-2 TRBD2 many CASSQGVEREIPYEQYF TGTGCCAGCAGCCAAGGGGTGGAGCGGGAGATCCCCTACGAGCAGTACTTC
TRBJ1-6 TRBV19 . . CASSTQGPGPTLNSPLHF TGTGCCAGTAGTACCCAAGGACCGGGACCCACGTTAAATTCACCCCTCCACTTT
TRBJ1-2 TRBV28 . many CASVPRGHTNYGYTF TGTGCCAGCGTACCGAGAGGGCATACGAACTATGGCTACACCTTC
TRBJ2-6 TRBV29-1 . few CSVEIDGPKSGANVLTF TGCAGCGTTGAAATTGACGGACCAAAGTCTGGGGCCAACGTCCTGACTTTC
TRBJ2-1 TRBV12-3/TRBV12-4 TRBD1 many CASNAGQGPYNEQFF TGTGCCAGCAACGCAGGACAGGGGCCCTACAATGAGCAGTTCTTC
TRBJ2-7 TRBV29-1 . many CSAITRLPPYEQYF TGCAGCGCTATTACCCGTCTGCCCCCATACGAGCAGTACTTC